These 15 T cell receptor beta chains came from one sample sequenced in a study of blood T cell repertoires in COVID-19. The table came from immunoSEQ multiplex PCR; TCRdb's copy has only in-frame clones and leaves some out. Among under 200,000 clones, approximately 86% were seen once, and the ten largest hold more than 4%. What was sequenced was PBMCs or T cells enriched from blood (not recorded which). The source is a woman aged 60-75 years with acute COVID-19.

The chain employs TRBV12-3 or TRBV12-4 and TRBJ2-7, with 8 positions matching TRBD1. CDR3 length equals 13 residues. The trim removed 6 bases at V and 6 bases at J, leaving 7 bases unmatched. As DNA, the CDR3 is TGTGCCAGCAGCCGATCCGGACAGGGCGAGCAGTACTTC. Protein: CASSRSGQGEQYF.

The rearrangement uses TRBV6-2 or TRBV6-3 and TRBJ1-5; the match to TRBD1 covers 7 bases. The germline CDR1 and CDR2 sequences are MNHEY and SVGEGT. After removal of 5 bases from V and 3 bases from J, the junction contained 7 bases not matched to a gene. The CDR3 is made up of 15 amino acids. CDR3 loop: CASSTRQGINQPQHF. Written as DNA, the CDR3 is TGTGCCAGCAGTACTCGACAGGGTATCAATCAGCCCCAGCATTTT.

The genes are TRBV7-2 and TRBJ1-5, with unresolved D. The length of the CDR3 is 15 residues. Germline V gene sequence: CDR1 SGHTA, CDR2 FQGNSA. V lost 1 base and J 3 bases, leaving 10 bases between the germline ends. CDR3 protein: CASSLVEGTNQPQHF. CDR3 bases: TGTGCCAGCAGCTTAGTAGAGGGAACCAATCAGCCCCAGCATTTT.

The chain carries TRBV21-1 and TRBJ2-3; TRBD2 is the table's D call and was not checked against the DNA. TRBV21-1 is a listed pseudogene. CDR3 length: 13 amino acids. The CDR3 sequence is CASTPESPDTQYF. CDR3 in DNA: TGTGCCAGCACCCCTGAGAGCCCAGATACGCAGTATTTT.

This chain uses TRBV19 with TRBJ1-5; D ambiguous. Trimming took off 3 bases at V and 3 bases at J, with 6 bases between the two ends. The CDR3 totals 13 residues. The germline V gene encodes CDR1 LNHDA and CDR2 SQIVND (reference sequence). CDR3 loop: CASSIWANQPQHF. The CDR3 DNA follows: TGTGCCAGTAGTATCTGGGCCAATCAGCCCCAGCATTTT. Full variable domain (remainder filled in from reference TRBV19 and TRBJ1-5): DGGITQSPKYLFRKEGQNVTLSCEQNLNHDAMYWYRQDPGQGLRLIYYSQIVNDFQKGDIAEGYSVSREKKESFPLTVTSAQKNPTAFYLCASSIWANQPQHFGDGTRLSIL.

This sequence joins TRBV3-1 (or the pseudogene TRBV3-2) and TRBJ2-7; TRBD2 matches at 14 bases. From germline, CDR1 is LGHDT and CDR2 YNNKEL (reference sequence). Germline trimming cut 3 bases from V and 7 bases from J; bases unmatched to any gene: 11. The CDR3 is made up of 17 amino acids. Here the CDR3 reads CASSQEPGLAGVKEQYF. CDR3 DNA: TGTGCCAGCAGCCAGGAACCGGGACTAGCGGGAGTCAAAGAGCAGTACTTC.

This clone was picked up a small number of times. The chain is built from TRBV2 and TRBJ1-1; no definite D call. Germline CDR1 reads SNHLY; CDR2 reads FYNNEI. The CDR3 has 9 amino acids. Trimming pared 4 bases from V and 9 bases from J, leaving 3 bases between. The CDR3 is CASSVKAFF. DNA for the CDR3: TGTGCCAGCAGTGTTAAAGCTTTCTTT. Together with reference TRBV2 and TRBJ1-1, the CDR3 gives the full variable domain: EPEVTQTPSHQVTQMGQEVILRCVPISNHLYFYWYRQILGQKVEFLVSFYNNEISEKSEIFDDQFSVERPDGSNFTLKIRSTKLEDSAMYFCASSVKAFFGQGTRLTVV.

V gene TRBV7-9 combines with J gene TRBJ2-1, with a possible D match to TRBD2 (5 bases). Germline CDR1 reads SEHNR; CDR2 reads FQNEAQ (reference sequence). Trimming pared 1 base from V and 5 bases from J, leaving 18 bases between. The CDR3 runs to 17 residues. The CDR3 DNA sequence: TGTGCCAGCAGCTTAGATTGGGCAGCGGCGAACCACAATGAGCAGTTCTTC. This codes for CASSLDWAAANHNEQFF.

This rearrangement joins TRBV30 to TRBJ1-5, with 7 positions matching TRBD1. The germline CDR1 and CDR2 sequences are GTSNPN and SVGIG (reference sequence). V gave up 2 bases and J gave up 6 bases; unmatched junction bases: 4. The CDR3 runs to 13 residues. In DNA form, the CDR3 reads TGTGCCTGGAGTCCGGACAGGCTTCAGCCCCAGCATTTT. It codes for CAWSPDRLQPQHF.

The table lists this clone with a count of one. The chain has TRBV9 and TRBJ2-5; 10 nucleotides agree with TRBD1. Germline V gene lookup returns CDR1 SGDLS and CDR2 YYNGEE. The trim removed 0 bases at V and 5 bases at J, leaving 7 bases unmatched. The CDR3 loop spans 16 amino acids. CDR3 bases: TGTGCCAGCAGCGTAGGACAGGGGGCTCGGCAGGAGACCCAGTACTTC. Encoded protein: CASSVGQGARQETQYF.

CDR3 DNA sequence: TGTGCCAGCAGGGACACGGCCAATCAGCCCCAGCATTTT. Amino acids: CASRDTANQPQHF. This chain uses TRBV6-5 with TRBJ1-5; perhaps TRBD1 as D (5 bases). The CDR3 contains 13 residues. Germline CDR1 reads MNHEY; CDR2 reads SVGAGI. Trimming took off 6 bases at V and 3 bases at J, with 9 bases between the two ends.

This chain uses TRBV18 with TRBJ1-1; D may be TRBD1 (5 bases). The V end lost 0 bases, the J end lost 7 bases, and 15 bases lay between the germline ends. Germline assignment: CDR1 KGHSH and CDR2 LQKENI. The CDR3 has 15 amino acids. CDR3 DNA sequence: TGTGCCAGCTCACCACCCGGGGGGAGGACCGGTGAAGCTTTCTTT. Translation: CASSPPGGRTGEAFF.

The chain recombines TRBV6-2 or TRBV6-3 with TRBJ1-1; D is uncertain. V was trimmed by 3 bases and J by 3 bases, leaving 8 bases between them. This CDR3 spans 13 amino acids. Per germline, CDR1 MNHEY and CDR2 SVGEGT. The CDR3 loop reads CASSYREDTEAFF. In DNA form, the CDR3 reads TGTGCCAGCAGTTATAGGGAGGACACTGAAGCTTTCTTT.

In this sample, this clone turned up a few times. This chain links TRBV4-3 with TRBJ2-3; the match to TRBD2 covers 7 bases. J was trimmed by 3 bases and V by 0 bases; bases with no gene match: 6. This CDR3 comprises 16 residues. The V gene's germline CDR1 is LGHNA and CDR2 YSLEER. DNA for the CDR3: TGCGCCAGCAGCCAAGATATGGGGGAGGGGACAGATACGCAGTATTTT. The encoded protein is CASSQDMGEGTDTQYF.

This clone was seen just once. The chain employs TRBV12-3 or TRBV12-4 and TRBJ1-1, with 9 positions matching TRBD1. The J segment lost 7 bases and the V segment lost 6 bases, leaving 3 bases of the junction unmatched. CDR3 length: 12 amino acids. CDR3 amino acids: CASSLGQGEAFF. The CDR3 bases are TGTGCCAGCAGCCTGGGACAGGGTGAAGCTTTCTTT.